The clone carrying this T cell receptor beta chain was seen at least ten times. From the RACE reads, TCRdb called clonotypes with MiXCR, one entry per CDR3 protein. This repertoire shows around 380,000 distinct CDR3 sequences, roughly 4.8% found once; its top ten account for around 2.3%. The germline V gene has CDR1 MNHNY and CDR2 SVGAGI (reference sequence). V gave up 7 bases and J gave up 10 bases; unmatched junction bases: 4. The CDR3 loop spans 11 amino acids. Indicated time point: patch test 1, 2 weeks after DPC sensitization. Treatment specified: therapeutic diphenylcyclopropenone sensitization with weekly scalp DPC. The data belong to a study of human T cells and chemical hapten exposure. As for the study in general: Minor pooled library volume differences mainly drove per-sample TCR yield variation.

The chain carries TRBV6-6 and TRBJ2-1; 7 bases agree with TRBD2. This clonotype originated in a woman aged 50 to 60 with alopecia areata. Some clones in this sample may be carry-over from other donors' samples. The sequences come from whole blood, collected in connection with sensitization to the hapten diphenylcyclopropenone (DPC). CDR3 loop: CASTGGREQFF. The CDR3 DNA reads TGTGCCAGCACCGGGGGGAGAGAGCAGTTCTTC.